The rows below give T cell receptor beta chains drawn from one sample of a study of blood T cell repertoires in COVID-19. Clones were read by immunoSEQ multiplex PCR, and TCRdb kept only the in-frame ones, dropping some. The sample records 200,000 to 250,000 clones, over 75% being singletons. The specimen was peripheral blood. The source is a man aged 45-65 years with COVID-19, enrolled during active disease. Both conserved end residues are part of each CDR3. D genes are given only for firm matches. The size of a clone is reported for some rows only, either as once, few or many, or as a class for expanded clones.

TRBJ2-5,once,TRBV7-3,.,CASSRLGGGLQETQYF,TGTGCCAGCAGCAGACTGGGCGGGGGCCTACAAGAGACCCAGTACTTC
TRBJ2-7,.,TRBV10-3,TRBD2,CATTSGWSYEQYF,TGTGCCACGACTAGCGGGTGGTCCTACGAGCAGTACTTC
TRBJ2-4,.,TRBV5-1,.,CASSYGAGNIAKNIQYF,TGCGCCAGCAGCTACGGCGCAGGGAATATAGCCAAAAACATTCAGTACTTC
TRBJ2-7,.,TRBV7-6,TRBD1,CASSLDGTASYEQYF,TGTGCCAGCAGCTTAGATGGGACAGCAAGCTACGAGCAGTACTTC
TRBJ1-1,.,TRBV6-9,.,CASSYTQGDTEAFF,TGTGCCAGCAGTTACACTCAGGGTGACACTGAAGCTTTCTTT
TRBJ1-3,.,TRBV19,.,CASIGRYSGNTIYF,TGTGCCAGTATCGGCAGGTACTCTGGAAACACCATATATTTT
TRBJ2-3,.,TRBV6-1,TRBD2,CASSVDSQLAGFTDTQYF,TGTGCCAGCAGTGTGGACAGCCAACTAGCGGGATTCACAGATACGCAGTATTTT
TRBJ2-7,.,TRBV7-9,TRBD2,CASSPGLRTYEQYF,TGTGCCAGCAGCCCGGGACTACGGACCTACGAGCAGTACTTC
TRBJ1-6,.,TRBV5-6,.,CASSPRPDPYNSPLHF,TGTGCCAGCAGCCCGAGGCCCGACCCCTATAATTCACCCCTCCACTTT
TRBJ2-1,medium-sized,TRBV28,TRBD2,CASSLRAGGPNEQFF,TGTGCCAGCAGTCTTCGTGCGGGGGGGCCCAATGAGCAGTTCTTC
TRBJ2-1,.,TRBV7-3,TRBD2,CASSQGLAVNEQFF,TGTGCCAGCAGCCAGGGACTAGCGGTCAATGAGCAGTTCTTC
TRBJ1-2,.,TRBV19,TRBD1,CASSPGGQANYGYTF,TGTGCCAGTAGCCCAGGGGGTCAGGCTAACTATGGCTACACCTTC
TRBJ2-5,.,TRBV7-8,.,CASSLVSVTETQYF,TGTGCCAGCAGCTTAGTTAGCGTGACAGAGACCCAGTACTTC
TRBJ2-7,.,TRBV6-5,.,CASRGISGGYEQYF,TGTGCCAGTCGTGGAATTAGCGGAGGATACGAGCAGTACTTC
TRBJ2-7,.,TRBV2,TRBD1,CASSYTGQVYEQYF,TGTGCCAGCAGTTACACGGGACAGGTTTACGAGCAGTACTTC
TRBJ2-4,.,TRBV4-1,TRBD1,CASSQVDRADIQYF,TGCGCCAGCAGCCAAGTGGACAGGGCGGACATTCAGTACTTC
TRBJ2-1,.,TRBV27,TRBD2,CASSLSRTSGYQFF,TGTGCCAGCAGTTTATCGCGGACTAGCGGGTATCAGTTCTTC
TRBJ1-2,once,TRBV2,.,CASSHGGNYGYTF,TGTGCCAGCAGTCATGGGGGGAACTATGGCTACACCTTC
TRBJ1-4,few,TRBV19,.,CASSTSGAIWTEKLFF,TGTGCCAGTAGTACGTCAGGGGCCATATGGACCGAAAAACTGTTTTTT
TRBJ2-5,once,TRBV6-5,TRBD2,CASSSSGGTKTQYF,TGTGCCAGCAGTTCTAGCGGGGGCACCAAGACCCAGTACTTC
TRBJ2-7,.,TRBV10-3,.,CAIRPRSSYEQYF,TGTGCCATCAGGCCCCGGAGCTCCTACGAGCAGTACTTC
TRBJ2-2,.,TRBV27,.,CASWSGYTGELFF,TGTGCCAGCTGGTCAGGCTACACCGGGGAGCTGTTTTTT
TRBJ2-3,.,TRBV28,.,CASSFPSALTDTQYF,TGTGCCAGCAGTTTTCCTAGCGCCCTCACAGATACGCAGTATTTT
TRBJ2-5,.,TRBV28,.,CASSFTGGRETQYF,TGTGCCAGCAGTTTCACTGGGGGGAGGGAGACCCAGTACTTC
TRBJ2-7,few,TRBV5-5,.,CASSLYSSYEQYF,TGTGCCAGCAGCTTGTACTCCTCCTACGAGCAGTACTTC